This T cell receptor beta chain was sequenced in a study of chemoradiotherapy in HPV16-positive cancers. Study-wide findings and caveats: During treatment, candidate HPV-specific clones and E7-related motifs expanded in tumor. In HPV16-positive patients, HPV-responsive T-cell expansion tracked better recurrence-free survival.

The CDR3 totals 12 residues. Germline V CDR1 and CDR2: GTSNPN, SVGIG (reference sequence). Trimming left V 5 bases short and J 5 bases short, with 12 bases between. The assay was immunoSEQ multiplex PCR, and TCRdb's table has in-frame clones only and misses some. The sample contains about 15,000 clones, under 95% of which appear only once. Repertoires were sampled repeatedly during chemoradiotherapy. Comment on this clone: Its antigen is unidentified.

The starting material was blood, obtained from a patient who underwent chemoradiotherapy. This receptor was obtained from a human donor with HPV-associated anogenital cancer. The chain links TRBV30 to TRBJ1-1; D perhaps matches TRBD1 (6 bases). The DNA for the CDR3 is TGTGCCTGGGGTCGGGGGGCTACTGAAGCTTTCTTT. Amino acid sequence: CAWGRGATEAFF.